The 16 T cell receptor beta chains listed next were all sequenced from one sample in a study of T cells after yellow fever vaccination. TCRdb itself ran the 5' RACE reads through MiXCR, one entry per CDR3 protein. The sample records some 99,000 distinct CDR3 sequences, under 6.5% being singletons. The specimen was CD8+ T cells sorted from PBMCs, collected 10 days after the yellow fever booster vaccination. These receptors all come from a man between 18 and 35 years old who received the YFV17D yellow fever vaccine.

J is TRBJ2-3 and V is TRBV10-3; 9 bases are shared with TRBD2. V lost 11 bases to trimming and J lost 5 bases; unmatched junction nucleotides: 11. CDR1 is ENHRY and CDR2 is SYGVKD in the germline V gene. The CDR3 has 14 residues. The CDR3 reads CAAKTSGIIDTQYF. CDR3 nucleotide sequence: TGTGCCGCCAAGACTAGCGGCATCATAGATACGCAGTATTTT.

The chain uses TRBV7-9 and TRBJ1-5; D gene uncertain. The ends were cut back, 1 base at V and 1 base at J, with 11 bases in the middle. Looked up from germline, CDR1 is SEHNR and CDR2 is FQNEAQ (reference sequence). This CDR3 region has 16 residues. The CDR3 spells CASSLGGVGSNQPQHF. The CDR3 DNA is TGTGCCAGCAGCTTAGGAGGAGTTGGGAGCAATCAGCCCCAGCATTTT. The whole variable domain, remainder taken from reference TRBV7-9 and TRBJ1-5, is DTGVSQNPRHKITKRGQNVTFRCDPISEHNRLYWYRQTLGQGPEFLTYFQNEAQLEKSRLLSDRFSAERPKGSFSTLEIQRTEQGDSAMYLCASSLGGVGSNQPQHFGDGTRLSIL.

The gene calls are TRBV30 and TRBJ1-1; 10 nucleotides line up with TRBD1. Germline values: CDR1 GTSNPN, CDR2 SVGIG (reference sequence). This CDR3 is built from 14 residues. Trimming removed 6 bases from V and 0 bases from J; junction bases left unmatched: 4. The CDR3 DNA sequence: TGTGCCTGCTGGGACAGGGGCATGAACACTGAAGCTTTCTTT. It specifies CACWDRGMNTEAFF.

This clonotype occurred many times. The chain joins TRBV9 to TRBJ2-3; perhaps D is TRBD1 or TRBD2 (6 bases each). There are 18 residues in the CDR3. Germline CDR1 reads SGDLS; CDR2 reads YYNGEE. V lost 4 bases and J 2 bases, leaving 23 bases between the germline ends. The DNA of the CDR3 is TGTGCCAGCAGCCCACGGAGGGGGGCAGCGTACTTCACAGATACGCAGTATTTT. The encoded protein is CASSPRRGAAYFTDTQYF.

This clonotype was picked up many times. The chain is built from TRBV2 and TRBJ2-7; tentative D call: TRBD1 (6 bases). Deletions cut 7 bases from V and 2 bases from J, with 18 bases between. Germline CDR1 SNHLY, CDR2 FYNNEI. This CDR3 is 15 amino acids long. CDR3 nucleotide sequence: TGTGCCAGCACCTCATTGGACAGTCTCCCCTACGAGCAGTACTTC. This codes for CASTSLDSLPYEQYF.

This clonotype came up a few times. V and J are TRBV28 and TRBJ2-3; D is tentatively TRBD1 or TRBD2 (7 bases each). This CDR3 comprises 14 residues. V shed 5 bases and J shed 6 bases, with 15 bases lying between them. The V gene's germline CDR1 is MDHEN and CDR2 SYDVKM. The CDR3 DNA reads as TGTGCCAGCAGTACAAGGGAGGGGGCGGATACGCAGTATTTT. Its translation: CASSTREGADTQYF.

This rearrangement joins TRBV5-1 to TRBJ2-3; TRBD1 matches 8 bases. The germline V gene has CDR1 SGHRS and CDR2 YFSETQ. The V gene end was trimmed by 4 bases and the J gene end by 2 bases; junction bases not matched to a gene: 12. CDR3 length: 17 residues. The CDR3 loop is CASSTSRDRRLTDTQYF. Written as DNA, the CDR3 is TGCGCCAGCAGCACAAGCCGGGACAGGAGACTCACAGATACGCAGTATTTT.

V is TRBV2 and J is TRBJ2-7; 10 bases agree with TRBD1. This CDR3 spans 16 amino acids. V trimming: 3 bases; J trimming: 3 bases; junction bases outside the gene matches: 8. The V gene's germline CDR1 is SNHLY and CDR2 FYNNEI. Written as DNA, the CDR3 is TGTGCCAGCAGTGATTATAAGGGACAGGGGATCTACGAGCAGTACTTC. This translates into CASSDYKGQGIYEQYF.

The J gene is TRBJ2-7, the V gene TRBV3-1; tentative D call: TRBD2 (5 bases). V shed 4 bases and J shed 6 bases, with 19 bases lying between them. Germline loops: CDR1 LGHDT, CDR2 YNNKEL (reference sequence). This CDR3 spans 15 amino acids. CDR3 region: CASSLQDRAASEQYF. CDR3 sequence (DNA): TGTGCCAGCAGCCTTCAGGACCGAGCGGCGTCCGAGCAGTACTTC.

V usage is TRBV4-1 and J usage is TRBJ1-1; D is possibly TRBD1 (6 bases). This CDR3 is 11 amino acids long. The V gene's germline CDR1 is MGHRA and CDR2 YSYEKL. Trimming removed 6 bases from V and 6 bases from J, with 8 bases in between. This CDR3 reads CASRQGPEAFF. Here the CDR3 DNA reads TGCGCCAGCAGACAGGGCCCTGAAGCTTTCTTT.

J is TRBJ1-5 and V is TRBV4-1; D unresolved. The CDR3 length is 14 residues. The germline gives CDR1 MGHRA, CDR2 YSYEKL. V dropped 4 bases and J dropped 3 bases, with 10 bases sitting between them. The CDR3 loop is CASSPRRTNQPQHF. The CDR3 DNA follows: TGCGCCAGCAGCCCTAGACGGACCAATCAGCCCCAGCATTTT.

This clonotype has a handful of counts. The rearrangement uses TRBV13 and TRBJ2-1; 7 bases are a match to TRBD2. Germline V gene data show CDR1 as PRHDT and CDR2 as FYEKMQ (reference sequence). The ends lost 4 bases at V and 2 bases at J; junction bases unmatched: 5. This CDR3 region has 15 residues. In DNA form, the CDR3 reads TGTGCCAGCAGCTCCCTAGCGGTAACCTACAATGAGCAGTTCTTC. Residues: CASSSLAVTYNEQFF. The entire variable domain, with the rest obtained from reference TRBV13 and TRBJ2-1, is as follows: AAGVIQSPRHLIKEKRETATLKCYPIPRHDTVYWYQQGPGQDPQFLISFYEKMQSDKGSIPDRFSAQQFSDYHSELNMSSLELGDSALYFCASSSLAVTYNEQFFGPGTRLTVL.

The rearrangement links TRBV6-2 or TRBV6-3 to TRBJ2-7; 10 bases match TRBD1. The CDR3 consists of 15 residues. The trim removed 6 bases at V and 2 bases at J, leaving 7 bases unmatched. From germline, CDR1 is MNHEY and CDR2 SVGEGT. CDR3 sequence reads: CASSMGQGWTYEQYV. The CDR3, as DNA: TGTGCCAGCAGCATGGGACAGGGGTGGACCTACGAGCAGTACGTC.

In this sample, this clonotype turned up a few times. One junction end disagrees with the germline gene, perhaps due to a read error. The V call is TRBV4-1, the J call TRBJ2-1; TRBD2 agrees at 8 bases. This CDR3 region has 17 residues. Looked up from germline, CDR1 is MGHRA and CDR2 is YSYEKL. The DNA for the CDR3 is TGCGCCAGCAGCCAAGGTTACCGGGGGGGGCTCTACCATGAGCAGTTCTTC. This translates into CASSQGYRGGLYHEQFF.

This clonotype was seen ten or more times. The CDR3 sequence: CASNPPWANVLTF. The CDR3 DNA follows: TGCGCCAGCAACCCCCCCTGGGCCAACGTCCTGACTTTC. The chain uses TRBV5-1 and TRBJ2-6; D is ambiguous. Trimming left V 6 bases short and J 5 bases short, with 9 bases between. This CDR3 has 13 residues. Per the germline V gene, CDR1 is SGHRS and CDR2 is YFSETQ. Variable domain in full (rest from reference TRBV5-1 and TRBJ2-6): KAGVTQTPRYLIKTRGQQVTLSCSPISGHRSVSWYQQTPGQGLQFLFEYFSETQRNKGNFPGRFSGRQFSNSRSEMNVSTLELGDSALYLCASNPPWANVLTFGAGSRLTVL.

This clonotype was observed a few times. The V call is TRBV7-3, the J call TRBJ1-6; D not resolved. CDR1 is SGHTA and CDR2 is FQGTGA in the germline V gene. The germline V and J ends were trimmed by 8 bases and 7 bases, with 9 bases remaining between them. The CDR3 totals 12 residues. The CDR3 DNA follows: TGTGCCAGCGGCCACGCGAATTCACCCCTCCACTTT. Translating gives CASGHANSPLHF.